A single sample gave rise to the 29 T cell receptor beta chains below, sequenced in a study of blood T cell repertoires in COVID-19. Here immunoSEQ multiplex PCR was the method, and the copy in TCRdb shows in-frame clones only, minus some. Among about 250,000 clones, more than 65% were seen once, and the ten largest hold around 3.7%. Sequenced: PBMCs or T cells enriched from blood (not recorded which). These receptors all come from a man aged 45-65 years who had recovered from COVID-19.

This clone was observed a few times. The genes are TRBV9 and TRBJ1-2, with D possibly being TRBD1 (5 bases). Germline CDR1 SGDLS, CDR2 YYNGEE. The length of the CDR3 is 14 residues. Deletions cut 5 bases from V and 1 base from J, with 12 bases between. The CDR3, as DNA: TGTGCCAGCAGGCCCGCCGGGGGTAACTATGGCTACACCTTC. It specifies CASRPAGGNYGYTF.

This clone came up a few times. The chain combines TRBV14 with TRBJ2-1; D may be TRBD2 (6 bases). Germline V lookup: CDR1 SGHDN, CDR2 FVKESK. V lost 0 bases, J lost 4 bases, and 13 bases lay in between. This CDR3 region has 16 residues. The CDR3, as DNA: TGTGCCAGCAGCCAAGAACGGGGGATACAATACAATGAGCAGTTCTTC. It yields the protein CASSQERGIQYNEQFF.

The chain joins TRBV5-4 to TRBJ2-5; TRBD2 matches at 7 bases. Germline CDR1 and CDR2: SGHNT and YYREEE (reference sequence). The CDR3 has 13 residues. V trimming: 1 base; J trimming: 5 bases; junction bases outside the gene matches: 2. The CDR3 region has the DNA TGTGCCAGCAGCTTGCCCGGGAGGGAGACCCAGTACTTC. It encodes CASSLPGRETQYF.

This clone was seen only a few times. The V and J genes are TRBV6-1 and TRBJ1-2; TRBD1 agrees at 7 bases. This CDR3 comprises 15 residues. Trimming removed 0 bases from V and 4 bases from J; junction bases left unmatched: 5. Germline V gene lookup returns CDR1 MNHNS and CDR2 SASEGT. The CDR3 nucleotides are TGTGCCAGCAGTGAAGCGTTCGACAGGGCCTATGGCTACACCTTC. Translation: CASSEAFDRAYGYTF.

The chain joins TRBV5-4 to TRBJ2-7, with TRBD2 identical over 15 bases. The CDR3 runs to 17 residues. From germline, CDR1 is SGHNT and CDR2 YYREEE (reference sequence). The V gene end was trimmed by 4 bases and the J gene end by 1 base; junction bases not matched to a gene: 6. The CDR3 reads CASSPGGLAGGSYEQYF. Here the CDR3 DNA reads TGTGCCAGCAGCCCGGGGGGACTAGCGGGAGGATCCTACGAGCAGTACTTC.

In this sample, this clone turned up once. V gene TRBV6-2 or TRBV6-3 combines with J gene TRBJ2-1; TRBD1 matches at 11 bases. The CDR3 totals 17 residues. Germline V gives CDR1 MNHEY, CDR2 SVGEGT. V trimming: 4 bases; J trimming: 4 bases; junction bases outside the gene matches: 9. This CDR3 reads CASSFSSRDRGYNEQFF. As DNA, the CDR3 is TGTGCCAGCAGTTTTTCATCCCGGGACAGGGGGTACAATGAGCAGTTCTTC.

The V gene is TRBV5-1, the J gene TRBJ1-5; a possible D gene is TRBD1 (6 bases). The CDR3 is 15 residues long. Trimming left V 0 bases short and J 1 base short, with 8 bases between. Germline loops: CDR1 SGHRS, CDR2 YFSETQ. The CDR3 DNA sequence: TGCGCCAGCAGCTTGGCCACAGGGAGCAATCAGCCCCAGCATTTT. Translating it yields CASSLATGSNQPQHF.

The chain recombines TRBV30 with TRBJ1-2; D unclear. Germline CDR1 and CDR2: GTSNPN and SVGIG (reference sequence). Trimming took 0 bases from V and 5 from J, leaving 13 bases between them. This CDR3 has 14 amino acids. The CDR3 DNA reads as TGTGCCTGGAGTGTCTCCCTCGGGATATATGGCTACACCTTC. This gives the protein CAWSVSLGIYGYTF. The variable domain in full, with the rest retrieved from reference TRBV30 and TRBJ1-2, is SQTIHQWPATLVQPVGSPLSLECTVEGTSNPNLYWYRQAAGRGLQLLFYSVGIGQISSEVPQNLSASRPQDRQFILSSKKLLLSDSGFYLCAWSVSLGIYGYTFGSGTRLTVV.

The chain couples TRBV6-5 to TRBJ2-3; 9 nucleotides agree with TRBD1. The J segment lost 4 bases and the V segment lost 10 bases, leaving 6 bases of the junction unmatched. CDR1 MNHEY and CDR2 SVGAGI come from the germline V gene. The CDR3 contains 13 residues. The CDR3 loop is CAIMTGGADTQYF. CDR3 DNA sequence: TGTGCCATCATGACAGGGGGTGCAGATACGCAGTATTTT.

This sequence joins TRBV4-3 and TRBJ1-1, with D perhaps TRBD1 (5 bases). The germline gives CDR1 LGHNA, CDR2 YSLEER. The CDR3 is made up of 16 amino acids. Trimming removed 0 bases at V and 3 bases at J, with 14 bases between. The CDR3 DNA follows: TGCGCCAGCAGCCAAGAAGGATCAGGGAGGGACACTGAAGCTTTCTTT. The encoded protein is CASSQEGSGRDTEAFF.

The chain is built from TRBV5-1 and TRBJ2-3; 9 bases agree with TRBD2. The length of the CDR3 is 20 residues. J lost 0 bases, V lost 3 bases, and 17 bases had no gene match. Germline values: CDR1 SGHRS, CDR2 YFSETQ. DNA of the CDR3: TGCGCCAGCAGCTGGGGTGGGCTAGCGGGGCTCCTCGCTAGCACAGATACGCAGTATTTT. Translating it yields CASSWGGLAGLLASTDTQYF.

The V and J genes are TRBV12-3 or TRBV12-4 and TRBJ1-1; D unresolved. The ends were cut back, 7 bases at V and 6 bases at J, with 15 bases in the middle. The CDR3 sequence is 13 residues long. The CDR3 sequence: CASIPPSGAEAFF. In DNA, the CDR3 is TGTGCCAGCATCCCCCCGAGCGGGGCTGAAGCTTTCTTT.

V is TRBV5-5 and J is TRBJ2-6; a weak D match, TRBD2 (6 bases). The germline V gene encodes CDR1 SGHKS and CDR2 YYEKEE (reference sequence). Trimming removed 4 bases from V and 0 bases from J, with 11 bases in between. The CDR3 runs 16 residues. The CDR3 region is CASSPGLSSGANVLTF. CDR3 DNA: TGTGCCAGCAGCCCGGGACTTTCCTCTGGGGCCAACGTCCTGACTTTC.

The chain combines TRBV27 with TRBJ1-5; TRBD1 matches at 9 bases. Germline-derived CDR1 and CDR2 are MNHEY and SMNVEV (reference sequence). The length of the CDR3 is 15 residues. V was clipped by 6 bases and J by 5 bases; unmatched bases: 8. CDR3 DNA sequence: TGTGCCAGCAGACACGGACAGGGGCCTGATCAGCCCCAGCATTTT. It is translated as CASRHGQGPDQPQHF.

CDR3 bases: TGTGCCAGTAGCCCCCTCCGTTTGAACACTGAAGCTTTCTTT. This codes for CASSPLRLNTEAFF. The chain combines TRBV19 with TRBJ1-1; D gene unclear. The CDR3 has 14 residues. With 6 bases removed from V and 0 bases from J, the gap between germline ends came to 11 bases. In germline, CDR1 is LNHDA, CDR2 SQIVND (reference sequence).

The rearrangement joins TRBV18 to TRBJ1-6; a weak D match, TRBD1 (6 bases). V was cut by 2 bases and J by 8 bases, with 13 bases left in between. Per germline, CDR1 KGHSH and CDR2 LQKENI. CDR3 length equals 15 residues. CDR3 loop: CASSPSWTVDSPLHF. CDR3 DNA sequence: TGTGCCAGCTCACCAAGCTGGACAGTGGATTCACCCCTCCACTTT.

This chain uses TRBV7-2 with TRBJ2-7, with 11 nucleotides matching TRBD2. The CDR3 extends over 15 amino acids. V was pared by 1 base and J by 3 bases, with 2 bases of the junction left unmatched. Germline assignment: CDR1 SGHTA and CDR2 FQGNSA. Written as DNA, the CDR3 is TGTGCCAGCAGCTTAGAAGGGACTAGCGGCTACGAGCAGTACTTC. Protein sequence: CASSLEGTSGYEQYF.

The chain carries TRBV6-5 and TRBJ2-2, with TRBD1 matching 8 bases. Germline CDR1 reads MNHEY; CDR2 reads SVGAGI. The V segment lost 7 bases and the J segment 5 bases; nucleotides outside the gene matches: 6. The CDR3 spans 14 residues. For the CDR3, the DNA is TGTGCCAGCAACCCCCAGGGGGCGACCGGGGAGCTGTTTTTT. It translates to CASNPQGATGELFF.

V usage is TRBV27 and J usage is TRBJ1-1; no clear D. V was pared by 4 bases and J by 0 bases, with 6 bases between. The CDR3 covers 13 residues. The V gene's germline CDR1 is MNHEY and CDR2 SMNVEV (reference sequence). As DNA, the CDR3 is TGTGCCAGCAGTTCGAGGATGAACACTGAAGCTTTCTTT. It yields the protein CASSSRMNTEAFF.

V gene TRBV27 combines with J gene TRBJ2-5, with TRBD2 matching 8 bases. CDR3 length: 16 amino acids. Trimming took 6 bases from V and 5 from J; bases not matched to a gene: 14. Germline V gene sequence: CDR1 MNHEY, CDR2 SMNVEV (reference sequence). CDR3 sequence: CASRPPRRGATETQYF. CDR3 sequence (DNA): TGTGCCAGCAGGCCCCCTAGGCGGGGGGCCACGGAGACCCAGTACTTC.

CDR3 in DNA: TGTGCCAGCAGCTCAGCCCGGAGGACAGATATAGCTAGCACAGATACGCAGTATTTT. This translates into CASSSARRTDIASTDTQYF. The rearrangement joins TRBV7-9 to TRBJ2-3, with a weak D call TRBD1 (6 bases). CDR1 is SEHNR, CDR2 FQNEAQ, per germline (reference sequence). V lost 4 bases, J lost 0 bases, and 23 bases lay in between. CDR3 size: 19 residues. The full variable domain, its missing parts supplied by reference TRBV7-9 and TRBJ2-3, is DTGVSQNPRHKITKRGQNVTFRCDPISEHNRLYWYRQTLGQGPEFLTYFQNEAQLEKSRLLSDRFSAERPKGSFSTLEIQRTEQGDSAMYLCASSSARRTDIASTDTQYFGPGTRLTVL.

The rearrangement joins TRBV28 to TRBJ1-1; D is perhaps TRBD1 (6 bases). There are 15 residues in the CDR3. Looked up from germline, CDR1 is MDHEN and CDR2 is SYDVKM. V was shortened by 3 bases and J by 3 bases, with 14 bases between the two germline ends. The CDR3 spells CASSFVIGGYTEAFF. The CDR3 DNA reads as TGTGCCAGCAGTTTTGTGATAGGGGGTTACACTGAAGCTTTCTTT.

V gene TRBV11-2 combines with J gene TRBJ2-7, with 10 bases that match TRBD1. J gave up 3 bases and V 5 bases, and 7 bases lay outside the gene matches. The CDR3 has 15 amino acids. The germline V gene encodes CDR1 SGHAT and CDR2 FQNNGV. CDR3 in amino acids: CASSPPGTGVYEQYF. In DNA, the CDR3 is TGTGCCAGCAGCCCGCCCGGGACAGGGGTCTACGAGCAGTACTTC.

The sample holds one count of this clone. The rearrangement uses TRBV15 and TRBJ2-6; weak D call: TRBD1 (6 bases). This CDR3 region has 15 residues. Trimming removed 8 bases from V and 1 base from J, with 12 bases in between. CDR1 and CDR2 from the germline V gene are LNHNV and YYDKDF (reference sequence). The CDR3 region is CATRRQGSGANVLTF. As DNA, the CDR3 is TGTGCCACCCGGCGTCAGGGGTCTGGGGCCAACGTCCTGACTTTC.

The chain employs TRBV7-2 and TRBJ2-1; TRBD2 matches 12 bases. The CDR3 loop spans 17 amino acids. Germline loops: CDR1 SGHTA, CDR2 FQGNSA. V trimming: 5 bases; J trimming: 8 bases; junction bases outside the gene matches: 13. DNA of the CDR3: TGTGCCAGCAGCATAAGGACTAGCGGGATTCAATTCGATGAGCAGTTCTTC. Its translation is CASSIRTSGIQFDEQFF.

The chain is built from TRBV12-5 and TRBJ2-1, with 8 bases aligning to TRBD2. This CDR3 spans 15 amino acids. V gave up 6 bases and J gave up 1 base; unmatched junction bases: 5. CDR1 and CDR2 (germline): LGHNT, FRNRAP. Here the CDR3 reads CASGPLAVSYNEQFF. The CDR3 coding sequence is TGTGCTAGTGGGCCACTAGCGGTGTCCTACAATGAGCAGTTCTTC.

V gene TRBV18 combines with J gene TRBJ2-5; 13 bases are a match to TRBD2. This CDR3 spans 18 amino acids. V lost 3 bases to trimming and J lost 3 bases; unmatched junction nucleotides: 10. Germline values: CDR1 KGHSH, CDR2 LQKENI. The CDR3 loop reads CASSPLRTSGSPEETQYF. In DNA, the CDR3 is TGTGCCAGCTCACCCCTTAGGACTAGCGGGAGCCCCGAAGAGACCCAGTACTTC. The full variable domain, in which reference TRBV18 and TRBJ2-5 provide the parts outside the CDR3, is NAGVMQNPRHLVRRRGQEARLRCSPMKGHSHVYWYRQLPEEGLKFMVYLQKENIIDESGMPKERFSAEFPKEGPSILRIQQVVRGDSAAYFCASSPLRTSGSPEETQYFGPGTRLLVL.

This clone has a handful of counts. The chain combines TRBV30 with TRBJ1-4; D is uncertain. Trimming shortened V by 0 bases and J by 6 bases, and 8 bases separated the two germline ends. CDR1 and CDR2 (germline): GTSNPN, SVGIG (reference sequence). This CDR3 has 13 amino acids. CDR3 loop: CAWSVPVHEKLFF. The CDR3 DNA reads TGTGCCTGGAGTGTACCAGTTCATGAAAAACTGTTTTTT.

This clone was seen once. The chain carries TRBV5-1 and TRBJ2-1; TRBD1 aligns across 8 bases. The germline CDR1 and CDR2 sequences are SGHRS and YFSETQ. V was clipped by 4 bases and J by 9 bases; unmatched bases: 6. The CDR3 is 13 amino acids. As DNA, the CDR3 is TGCGCCAGCAGCCCACAGGGGGTGGGTGAGCAGTTCTTC. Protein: CASSPQGVGEQFF.